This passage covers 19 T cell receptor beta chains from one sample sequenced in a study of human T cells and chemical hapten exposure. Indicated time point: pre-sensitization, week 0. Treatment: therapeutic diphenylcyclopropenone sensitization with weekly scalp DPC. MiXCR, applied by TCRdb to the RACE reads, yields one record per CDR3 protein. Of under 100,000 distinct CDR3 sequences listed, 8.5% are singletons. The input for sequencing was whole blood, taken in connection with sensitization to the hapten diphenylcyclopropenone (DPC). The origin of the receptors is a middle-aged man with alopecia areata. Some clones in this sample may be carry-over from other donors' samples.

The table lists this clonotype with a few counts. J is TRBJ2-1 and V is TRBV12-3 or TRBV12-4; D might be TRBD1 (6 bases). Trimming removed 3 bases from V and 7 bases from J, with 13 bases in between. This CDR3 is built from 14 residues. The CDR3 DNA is TGTGCCAGCAGTTTTAACAGGGCGACGAATGAGCAGTTCTTC. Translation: CASSFNRATNEQFF.

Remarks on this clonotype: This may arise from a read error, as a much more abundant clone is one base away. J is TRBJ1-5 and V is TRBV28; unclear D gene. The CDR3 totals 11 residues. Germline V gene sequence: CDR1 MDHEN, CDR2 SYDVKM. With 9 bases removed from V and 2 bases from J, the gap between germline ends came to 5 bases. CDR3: CARYGNQPQHF. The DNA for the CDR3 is TGTGCCAGATATGGCAATCAGCCCCAGCATTTT.

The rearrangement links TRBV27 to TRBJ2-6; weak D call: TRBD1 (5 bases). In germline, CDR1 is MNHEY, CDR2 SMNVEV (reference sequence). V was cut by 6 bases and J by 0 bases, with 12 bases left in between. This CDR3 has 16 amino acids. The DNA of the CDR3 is TGTGCCAGCAGGCAGGGTTCCCTCTCTGGGGCCAACGTCCTGACTTTC. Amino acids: CASRQGSLSGANVLTF.

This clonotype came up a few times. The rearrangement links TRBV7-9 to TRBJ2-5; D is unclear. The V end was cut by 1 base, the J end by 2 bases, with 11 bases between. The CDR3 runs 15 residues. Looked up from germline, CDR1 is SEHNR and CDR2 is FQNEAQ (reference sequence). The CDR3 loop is CASSLEPREQETQYF. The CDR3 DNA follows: TGTGCCAGCAGCTTAGAGCCCCGAGAACAAGAGACCCAGTACTTC.

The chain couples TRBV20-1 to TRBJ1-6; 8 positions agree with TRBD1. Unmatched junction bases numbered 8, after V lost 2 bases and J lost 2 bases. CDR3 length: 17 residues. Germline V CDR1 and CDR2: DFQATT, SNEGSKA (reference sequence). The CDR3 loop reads CSARHVDRATYNSPLHF. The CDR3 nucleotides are TGCAGTGCTAGACATGTGGACAGGGCGACCTATAATTCACCCCTCCACTTT.

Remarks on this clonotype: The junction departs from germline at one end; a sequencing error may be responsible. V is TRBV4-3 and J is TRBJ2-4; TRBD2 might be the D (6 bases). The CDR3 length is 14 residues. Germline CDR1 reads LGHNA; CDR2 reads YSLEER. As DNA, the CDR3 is TGCGCCAGCAGCCAGTCGGGAGTTACGAACATTCCGTACTTC. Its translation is CASSQSGVTNIPYF.

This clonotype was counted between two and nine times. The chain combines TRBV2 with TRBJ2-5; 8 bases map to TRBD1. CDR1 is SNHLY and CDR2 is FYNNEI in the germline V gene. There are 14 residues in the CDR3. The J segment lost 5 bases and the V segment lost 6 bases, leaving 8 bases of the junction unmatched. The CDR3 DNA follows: TGTGCCAGCAGACAACGGACAGGGCAGGAGACCCAGTACTTC. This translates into CASRQRTGQETQYF. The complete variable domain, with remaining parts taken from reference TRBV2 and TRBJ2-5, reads EPEVTQTPSHQVTQMGQEVILRCVPISNHLYFYWYRQILGQKVEFLVSFYNNEISEKSEIFDDQFSVERPDGSNFTLKIRSTKLEDSAMYFCASRQRTGQETQYFGPGTRLLVL.

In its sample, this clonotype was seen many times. The CDR3: CASSSIGTDTQYF. The CDR3, as DNA: TGTGCCAGCAGTTCAATAGGCACAGATACGCAGTATTTT. This chain connects TRBV28 to TRBJ2-3, with D hard to call. The CDR3 contains 13 residues. The germline gives CDR1 MDHEN, CDR2 SYDVKM. Trimming removed 4 bases from V and 1 base from J, with 6 bases in between.

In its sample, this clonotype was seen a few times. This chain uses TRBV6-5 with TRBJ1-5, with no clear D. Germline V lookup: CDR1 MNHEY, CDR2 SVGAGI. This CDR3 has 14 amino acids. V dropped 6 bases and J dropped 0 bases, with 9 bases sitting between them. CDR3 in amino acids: CASSQTSSNQPQHF. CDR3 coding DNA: TGTGCCAGCAGCCAAACTAGTAGCAATCAGCCCCAGCATTTT.

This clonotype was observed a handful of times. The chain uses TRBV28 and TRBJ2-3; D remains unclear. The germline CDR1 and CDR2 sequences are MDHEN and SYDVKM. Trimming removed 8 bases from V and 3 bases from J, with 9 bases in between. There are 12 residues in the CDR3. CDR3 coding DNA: TGTGCCAGCGTAGAAGGGACAGATACGCAGTATTTT. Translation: CASVEGTDTQYF.

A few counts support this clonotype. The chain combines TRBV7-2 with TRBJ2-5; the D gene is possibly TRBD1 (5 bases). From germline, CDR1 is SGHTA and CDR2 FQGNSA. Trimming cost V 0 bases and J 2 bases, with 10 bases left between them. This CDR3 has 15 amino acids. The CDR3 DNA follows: TGTGCCAGCAGCTTAGCGGCCAGGACACAAGAGACCCAGTACTTC. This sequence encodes CASSLAARTQETQYF. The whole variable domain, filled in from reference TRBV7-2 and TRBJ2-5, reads GAGVSQSPSNKVTEKGKDVELRCDPISGHTALYWYRQSLGQGLEFLIYFQGNSAPDKSGLPSDRFSAERTGGSVSTLTIQRTQQEDSAVYLCASSLAARTQETQYFGPGTRLLVL.

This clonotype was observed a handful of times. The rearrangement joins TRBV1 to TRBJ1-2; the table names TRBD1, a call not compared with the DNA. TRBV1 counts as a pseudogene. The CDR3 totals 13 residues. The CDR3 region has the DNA TGCACCAGCAGCCAAAAGGGGAACTATGGCTACACCTTC. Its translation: CTSSQKGNYGYTF.

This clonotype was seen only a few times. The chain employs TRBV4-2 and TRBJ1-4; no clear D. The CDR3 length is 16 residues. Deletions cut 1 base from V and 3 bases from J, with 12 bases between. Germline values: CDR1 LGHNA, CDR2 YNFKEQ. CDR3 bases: TGTGCCAGCAGCCAAGCTTTAGGTGTTTCTAATGAAAAACTGTTTTTT. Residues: CASSQALGVSNEKLFF.

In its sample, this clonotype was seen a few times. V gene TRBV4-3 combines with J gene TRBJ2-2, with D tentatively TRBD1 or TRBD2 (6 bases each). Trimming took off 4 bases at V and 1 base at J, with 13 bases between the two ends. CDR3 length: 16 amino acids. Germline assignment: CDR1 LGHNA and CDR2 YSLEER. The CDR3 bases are TGCGCCAGCAGCCTAACTAGGGGGGTGAACACCGGGGAGCTGTTTTTT. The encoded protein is CASSLTRGVNTGELFF.

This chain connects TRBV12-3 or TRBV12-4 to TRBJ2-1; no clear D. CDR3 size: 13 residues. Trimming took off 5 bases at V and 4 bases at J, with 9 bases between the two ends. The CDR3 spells CASSQGPYNEQFF. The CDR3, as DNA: TGTGCCAGCAGTCAAGGACCTTACAATGAGCAGTTCTTC.

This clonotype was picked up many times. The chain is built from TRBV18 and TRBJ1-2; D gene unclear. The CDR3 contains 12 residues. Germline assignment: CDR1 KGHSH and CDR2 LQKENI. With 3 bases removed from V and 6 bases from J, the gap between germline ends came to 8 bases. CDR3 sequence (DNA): TGTGCCAGCTCACCCACCTCCAATGGCTACACCTTC. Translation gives CASSPTSNGYTF.

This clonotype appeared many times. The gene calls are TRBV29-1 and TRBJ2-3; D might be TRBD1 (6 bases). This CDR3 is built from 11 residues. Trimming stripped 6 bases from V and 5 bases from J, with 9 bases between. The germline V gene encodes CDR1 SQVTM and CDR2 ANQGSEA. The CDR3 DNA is TGCAGCGTCTCACAGGGAGATACGCAGTATTTT. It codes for CSVSQGDTQYF.

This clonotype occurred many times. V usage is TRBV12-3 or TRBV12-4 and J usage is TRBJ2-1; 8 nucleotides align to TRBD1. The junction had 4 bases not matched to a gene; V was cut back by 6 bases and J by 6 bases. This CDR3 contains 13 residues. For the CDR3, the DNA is TGTGCCAGCAGGAAGACAGGGGCCAATGAGCAGTTCTTC. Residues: CASRKTGANEQFF.

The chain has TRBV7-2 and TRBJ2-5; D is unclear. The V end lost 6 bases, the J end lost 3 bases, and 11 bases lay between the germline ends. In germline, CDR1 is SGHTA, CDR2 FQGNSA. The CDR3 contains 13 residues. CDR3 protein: CASREWAEETQYF. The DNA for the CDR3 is TGTGCCAGCAGAGAGTGGGCAGAAGAGACCCAGTACTTC.